The rows below give T cell receptor beta chains drawn from one sample of a study of cytomegalovirus exposure and HLA in healthy donors. Method: immunoSEQ multiplex PCR; TCRdb's copy keeps in-frame clones and lacks some. The data hold hundreds of thousands of clones, with approximately 78% observed a single time. The sample comprised PBMCs. All receptors derive from a male donor in good health and CMV-seronegative. Each CDR3 is given with its conserved first and last residue. The D gene is left open where the match is weak. Clone size is shown for a subset of rows, as once, few, many or a class of expanded clone.

TRBD2	TRBV19	-	TRBJ2-5	CASSMGLAGEETQYF	TGTGCCAGTAGTATGGGACTAGCGGGAGAGGAGACCCAGTACTTC
-	TRBV5-1	-	TRBJ2-1	CASSLVGLLSDNEQFF	TGCGCCAGCAGCTTGGTTGGACTATTATCCGACAATGAGCAGTTCTTC
-	TRBV6-1	-	TRBJ2-7	CASTPGQGIYEQYF	TGTGCCAGCACCCCGGGACAAGGGATCTACGAGCAGTACTTC
-	TRBV27	once	TRBJ1-2	CASSPFAGYGYTF	TGTGCCAGCAGTCCCTTCGCGGGTTATGGCTACACCTTC
-	TRBV4-1	-	TRBJ2-7	CASSSAGGSGEQYF	TGCGCCAGCAGCTCTGCAGGAGGCAGCGGCGAGCAGTACTTC
-	TRBV4-1	-	TRBJ2-7	CASSQARHSYEQYF	TGCGCCAGCAGCCAAGCCCGACACTCCTACGAGCAGTACTTC
-	TRBV29-1	-	TRBJ2-7	CSVQLMDSPSLYEQYF	TGCAGCGTTCAACTGATGGACAGCCCGTCTCTCTACGAGCAGTACTTC
-	TRBV2	few	TRBJ1-1	CASSESVNTEAFF	TGTGCCAGCAGTGAATCCGTGAACACTGAAGCTTTCTTT
TRBD1	TRBV27	-	TRBJ2-4	CASSPTLGQAPLAKNIQYF	TGTGCCAGCAGTCCAACCCTGGGACAGGCACCTCTAGCCAAAAACATTCAGTACTTC
-	TRBV5-4	-	TRBJ1-2	CASSLDTGLDGYTF	TGTGCCAGCAGCTTGGATACGGGTTTGGATGGCTACACCTTC
-	TRBV6-6	-	TRBJ2-7	CASSFPPGGRYEQYF	TGTGCCAGCAGTTTCCCCCCCGGAGGGCGCTACGAGCAGTACTTC
-	TRBV7-6	-	TRBJ2-7	CASSRQGSYEQYF	TGTGCCAGCAGTCGTCAGGGGTCCTACGAGCAGTACTTC
-	TRBV10-2	-	TRBJ2-1	CASRSGLYSLRPEQFF	TGCGCCAGCAGATCGGGACTCTATAGCCTTAGGCCTGAGCAGTTCTTC
TRBD1	TRBV19	-	TRBJ2-2	CASSPRQGANTGELFF	TGTGCCAGTAGTCCCCGACAGGGGGCGAATACCGGGGAGCTGTTTTTT
-	TRBV27	-	TRBJ2-7	CASSLSAVNEQYF	TGTGCCAGCAGTTTATCGGCAGTCAATGAGCAGTACTTC
-	TRBV6-1	-	TRBJ2-2	CASSSKTDTGELFF	TGTGCCAGCAGCTCGAAGACAGACACCGGGGAGCTGTTTTTT
-	TRBV29-1	-	TRBJ2-7	CSVETRENYEQYF	TGCAGCGTTGAAACCCGGGAGAATTACGAGCAGTACTTC
TRBD1	TRBV7-9	once	TRBJ1-2	CASSLRGQGRGYGYTF	TGTGCCAGCAGCTTAAGGGGACAGGGTCGGGGCTATGGCTACACCTTC
TRBD1	TRBV11-1	-	TRBJ2-7	CASSLAPTTGTGSEQYF	TGTGCCAGCAGCTTGGCCCCGACTACCGGGACAGGGAGCGAGCAGTACTTC
TRBD1	TRBV28	-	TRBJ2-1	CASSFVGGGREQFF	TGTGCCAGCAGTTTCGTAGGGGGCGGACGGGAGCAGTTCTTC
TRBD1	TRBV6-5	-	TRBJ1-3	CASRRDRGGGNTIYF	TGTGCCAGCAGGAGGGACAGGGGCGGAGGAAACACCATATATTTT
-	TRBV5-1	-	TRBJ1-4	CASTPGQYNEKLFF	TGCGCCAGCACCCCAGGACAGTATAATGAAAAACTGTTTTTT
-	TRBV2	-	TRBJ1-3	CASSGGQYSGNTIYF	TGTGCCAGCAGTGGCGGACAGTACTCTGGAAACACCATATATTTT
TRBD1	TRBV7-2	-	TRBJ2-7	CASSLTRTGGDEQYF	TGTGCCAGCAGCTTGACCAGGACAGGGGGGGACGAGCAGTACTTC
-	TRBV10-1	-	TRBJ2-1	CARREQFF	TGCGCCAGGAGGGAGCAGTTCTTC
-	TRBV7-8	-	TRBJ1-2	CASSPDSNYGFTF	TGTGCCAGCAGCCCCGACAGTAACTATGGCTTCACCTTC
TRBD2	TRBV28	-	TRBJ2-1	CASTRGDLFDEQFF	TGTGCCAGCACTCGGGGGGATTTATTCGATGAGCAGTTCTTC
TRBD2	TRBV18	-	TRBJ2-2	CASSLRLAGHTGELFF	TGTGCCAGCTCACTGAGACTAGCGGGACACACCGGGGAGCTGTTTTTT
TRBD2	TRBV2	-	TRBJ2-1	CASSENRNTLAGYNEQFF	TGTGCCAGCAGTGAAAACCGAAACACTCTAGCGGGATACAATGAGCAGTTCTTC
-	TRBV7-9	few	TRBJ1-4	CASSQFGRGEKLFF	TGTGCCAGCAGCCAATTCGGCAGAGGCGAAAAACTGTTTTTT
-	TRBV19	few	TRBJ2-2	CASSFRQSTGELFF	TGTGCCAGTAGTTTTCGACAGAGCACCGGGGAGCTGTTTTTT
TRBD1	TRBV6-6	once	TRBJ2-7	CASTGQGRSEQYF	TGTGCCAGCACCGGACAGGGGAGATCCGAGCAGTACTTC
-	TRBV6-5	-	TRBJ2-2	CASSRETSPGELFF	TGTGCCAGCAGTCGAGAGACTAGTCCTGGCGAGCTGTTTTTT
TRBD1	TRBV28	-	TRBJ1-5	CASSFWQGAGGNQPQHF	TGTGCCAGCAGTTTTTGGCAGGGGGCCGGCGGCAATCAGCCCCAGCATTTT
-	TRBV18	-	TRBJ1-4	CASSPPKGVATNEKLFF	TGTGCCAGCTCACCACCGAAAGGGGTCGCAACTAATGAAAAACTGTTTTTT
-	TRBV7-8	-	TRBJ2-3	CATRIQEGPDTQYF	TGTGCCACCAGGATCCAGGAGGGCCCAGATACGCAGTATTTT
-	TRBV11-1	few	TRBJ2-7	CASSRLQGYEQYF	TGTGCCAGCAGCCGTTTACAGGGATACGAGCAGTACTTC